The source of this T cell receptor (beta chain) is a study of T cell responses to AZD1222 COVID-19 vaccine. Overall study: Pooling of second doses given at about 4 or about 12 weeks was done. Study conclusions and caveats: There were repertoire samples only from the period after the peak T cell response.

The V gene lost 2 bases and the J gene lost 8 bases, with 14 bases spanning the gap. This CDR3 region has 14 residues. Germline CDR1 is SGDLS and CDR2 is YYNGEE. This clone was detected once. Its antigen is as yet unknown. Generated by immunoSEQ multiplex PCR, the TCRdb table keeps only in-frame clones and is missing some. Counted here are 90,000 or so clones, around 85% occurring once; the ten biggest clones make up approximately 8%. This material consisted of peripheral blood, taken on day 0 of AZD1222 vaccination. This sequence joins TRBV9 and TRBJ2-1, with D unclear. The receptor's source is an adult in good health. CDR3 in amino acids: CASSVWIDKDEQFF. In DNA, the CDR3 is TGTGCCAGCAGCGTCTGGATAGATAAGGATGAGCAGTTCTTC.